This record looks at one T cell receptor (beta chain) sequence and its context. What it recognizes is unknown. These data belong to a study of long-term antiretroviral therapy in people with HIV. CDR3 length: 14 residues. The germline V gene encodes CDR1 MNHEY and CDR2 SMNVEV (reference sequence). Trimming stripped 5 bases from V and 5 bases from J, with 12 bases between. Every sample had roughly 0.95-10 million cryopreserved PBMC in it before DNA extraction. Investigators performed immunoSEQ version v3.0 at survey level. Researchers set sequencing to target about 35,000-55,000 T-cell genomes per sample. Assay used: immunoSEQ multiplex PCR; TCRdb lists only in-frame clones, some missing. This sample carries 11,000 or so clones, about four fifths of them seen once, and the ten largest clones take 10% to 15%. Study-level results: Blood sampling spanned 2004 to 2017, possibly under older ART regimens.

The sequences come from unsorted PBMCs, collected 1.2 years after starting antiretroviral therapy. The receptor was derived from a man aged 40-55 years with HIV. This rearrangement joins TRBV27 to TRBJ2-2, with D possibly being TRBD2 (5 bases). CDR3 protein: CASSTGWRTGELFF. The CDR3 DNA reads TGTGCCAGCAGTACGGGGTGGAGGACCGGGGAGCTGTTTTTT.